This TCR beta chain was found in a study of cytotoxic CD8 clonotypes in ibrutinib-treated CLL (dated by TCRdb to about 2021). The study in broad terms: In this cohort, around 15 patients were treatment-naive and ten to eleven were relapsed/refractory, while around 18 had unmutated IGHV. Partial responses were observed in roughly 24 patients and complete responses in 2; after a median follow-up of roughly 72 months, remission was maintained in approximately 14 patients and progression was observed in approximately twelve. The response samples were drawn at a median of approximately twelve months into treatment, with a range of roughly 6 to 40 months. An average of 255,043 productive templates and tens of thousands of productive rearrangements was obtained per sample. Of the 86 people in the trial, around 24 had longitudinal samples available. Cryopreserved peripheral blood mononuclear cells were collected before treatment, at response, and at either disease progression or sustained remission. Every remission and progressive disease sample was obtained while ibrutinib was still being received by the patients.

Each clonotype received, on average, roughly 9.6x coverage in deep resolution sequencing performed on a MiSeq, where the target depth lay between 1 in 1 million and 1 in 200,000 T cells. The immunoSEQ hsTCRB Kit was used to generate the TCR beta libraries. In the authors' own workflow: Data were analyzed with ImmunoSEQ Data Assistant and ImmunoSEQ Analyzer, with V, D and J genes assigned per IMGT definitions. Clonality, which ranges from 0 to 1, was calculated as one minus the normalized Shannon entropy of productive rearrangement frequencies. Only overrepresented clonotypes making up at least 0.05% of each patient's repertoire were included in the public clonotype analysis. About a dozen age-matched healthy donor repertoires from immuneACCESS served as clonality controls. Here the immuneACCESS table is served through TCRdb, limited to in-frame sequences with V and J called. Missing clones are a known gap in these copies; in checked studies unresolved V genes cover under half, and the rest lacks a known reason. That table furnishes V, J and clone size, whereas the DNA furnished D and trimming. This sample comprises about 49,000 clones, approximately 53% of them detected only once. The top ten constitute 32% of the sample.

General findings and caveats noted by the study authors: Public clonotypes were rare and either contracted or stayed stable during treatment, and the rise in clonality at ibrutinib response reflected the expansion of private clonotypes. Baseline clonality was found to be higher than that of age-matched healthy donors and was strongly correlated with circulating CD8+ T-cell counts. Lymph node repertoires were not examined, and the timing of sampling was not matched between patients in sustained remission and those whose disease progressed. An increase in clonality was observed at ibrutinib response, with clonality remaining stable during sustained remission and falling back toward baseline at progression.

Spanning cysteine to phenylalanine, the CDR3 consists of 14 amino acids. The only DNA kept is the CDR3, 42 bases in frame from the first base. CDR1 is given as LNHNV and CDR2 as YYDKDF, both from the germline V gene (reference sequence). Here V drops 2 bases and J drops 7 bases, and the junction holds 3 bases not matched to any gene. In the paper's terms, the time point label means: 12 to 13 months on ibrutinib. For TCR beta library preparation, roughly 2.1 micrograms of genomic DNA was extracted from cryopreserved PBMCs. Longitudinal blood samples from CLL patients receiving ibrutinib monotherapy were subjected to high-throughput TCR beta sequencing. The patients took part in an open-label, single-center phase 2 trial of ibrutinib monotherapy. This clone appeared a few times. Its antigen is not yet known. Qualities for individual bases were not recorded, and no much larger clone is one base off.

The sequenced sample was PBMCs, obtained after 12 months of ibrutinib treatment. In this chain, TRBV15 is recombined with TRBJ1-5, and 9 junction bases match TRBD1. This receptor was identified in a human donor with chronic lymphocytic leukemia. CDR3 loop: CATSRSTGGQPQHF. In nucleotides, the sequence is TGTGCCACCAGCAGATCAACAGGGGGCCAGCCCCAGCATTTT.